This TCR beta chain was sequenced for a study of cytomegalovirus exposure and HLA in healthy donors. PCR used 60 Vbeta primers and 13 Jbeta primers. Measured with immunoSEQ multiplex PCR; TCRdb has only the in-frame clones, and not every one. The sample holds about 140,000 clones, 70% to 85% seen once. Germline-derived CDR1 and CDR2 are LGHNA and YSLEER. V was clipped by 0 bases and J by 5 bases; unmatched bases: 3. The CDR3 totals 15 residues. In nominal health when sampled, donors likely had unrecorded immune exposures nonetheless. The source of this sequence is a woman aged 55 to 70 in good health and CMV-seropositive. The sample taken for sequencing was PBMCs. The V gene is TRBV4-3, the J gene TRBJ2-5, with 10 nucleotides matching TRBD1. CDR3 in DNA: TGCGCCAGCAGCCAAGACGGGACAGGGGATGAGACCCAGTACTTC. Its protein product is CASSQDGTGDETQYF.